This is a list of T cell receptor beta chains from one sample in a study of human T cells and chemical hapten exposure. Using its own MiXCR run on the RACE reads, TCRdb lists one record per CDR3 protein. This sample yields under 95,000 distinct CDR3 sequences, of which 7.5% to 9.5% are seen a single time; 2.6% belongs to the top ten. The input for sequencing was whole blood, taken in connection with sensitization to the hapten diphenylcyclopropenone (DPC). The receptors originated from a man aged 40-50 years with alopecia areata. Some clones in this sample may be carry-over from other donors' samples. The CDR3 runs from the conserved cysteine through the conserved F or W. The D gene is left open where the match is weak. Some rows mark clone size as missing; the rest say once, few, many or name a class of expanded clone.

j_call cdr3_length v_call clone_size d_call cdr3_aa cdr3_nt
TRBJ2-3 14 TRBV29-1 . TRBD1 CSVQGGQGGDTQYF TGCAGCGTCCAAGGTGGACAGGGGGGAGATACGCAGTATTTT
TRBJ2-3 14 TRBV5-1 many . CASSIGTSTDTQYF TGCGCCAGCAGCATCGGGACTAGCACAGATACGCAGTATTTT
TRBJ1-5 15 TRBV19 few . CASSIDLWSNQPQHF TGTGCCAGTAGTATAGATCTATGGAGCAATCAGCCCCAGCATTTT
TRBJ1-2 14 TRBV28 . TRBD1 CATRPGQVIYGYTF TGTGCCACCAGACCGGGACAGGTGATCTATGGCTACACCTTC
TRBJ2-7 14 TRBV20-1 many TRBD2 CSAPPLAGGVEQYF TGCAGTGCTCCTCCCCTAGCGGGAGGAGTCGAGCAGTACTTC
TRBJ2-3 15 TRBV10-3 . . CAISPDYSSTDTQYF TGTGCCATCAGTCCCGACTACTCTAGCACAGATACGCAGTATTTT
TRBJ1-1 16 TRBV27 large TRBD1 CASSLSLTGVSTEAFF TGTGCCAGCAGTTTATCCCTGACAGGGGTGAGCACTGAAGCTTTCTTT
TRBJ2-3 14 TRBV30 many . CAWSAGTRADTQYF TGTGCCTGGAGTGCGGGAACTAGGGCAGATACGCAGTATTTT
TRBJ1-1 15 TRBV12-5 . . CASGSTTVGRGGAFF TGTGCTAGTGGTTCGACGACGGTAGGTAGAGGAGGAGCTTTCTTT
TRBJ1-2 16 TRBV5-1 many . CASSLDTHTVNYGYTF TGCGCCAGCAGCTTGGATACACACACAGTTAACTATGGCTACACCTTC
TRBJ2-3 16 TRBV7-2 . . CASSLNSGASTDTQYF TGTGCCAGCAGCCTCAATAGCGGTGCTAGCACAGATACGCAGTATTTT
TRBJ1-1 14 TRBV12-3/TRBV12-4 . . CASSLRTLNTEAFF TGTGCCAGCAGTTTGAGGACACTGAACACTGAAGCTTTCTTT
TRBJ2-1 21 TRBV12-5 many . CASGLVVYGTQGTDSYNEQFF TGTGCTAGTGGTTTGGTGGTATATGGGACACAAGGAACGGACTCCTACAATGAGCAGTTCTTC
TRBJ1-1 18 TRBV11-3 many . CASSTRGEGRAGGTEAFF TGTGCCAGCAGCACTAGAGGGGAGGGCCGGGCCGGCGGCACTGAAGCTTTCTTT
TRBJ2-1 11 TRBV27 many . CASSSGGREFF TGTGCCAGCAGTTCGGGTGGTAGGGAGTTCTTC
TRBJ2-4 15 TRBV3-1 many . CASSQETNWENIQYF TGTGCCAGCAGCCAAGAAACAAACTGGGAAAACATTCAGTACTTC
TRBJ1-4 14 TRBV4-3 many . CASSPWGPNEKLFF TGCGCCAGCAGCCCGTGGGGGCCTAATGAAAAACTGTTTTTT
TRBJ2-3 15 TRBV7-2 few TRBD2 CASSRTSGIQDTQYF TGTGCCAGCAGCCGGACTAGCGGAATTCAAGATACGCAGTATTTT
TRBJ1-6 14 TRBV20-1 many . CSASPGLVSSPLHF TGCAGTGCTAGTCCCGGCCTTGTAAGCTCACCCCTCCATTTT
TRBJ2-1 15 TRBV7-9 few TRBD1 CASSLGQGVRNEQFF TGTGCCAGCAGCTTAGGACAGGGGGTTCGCAATGAGCAGTTCTTC
TRBJ1-3 12 TRBV29-1 few . CSVGDSGNTIYF TGCAGCGTGGGGGACTCTGGAAACACCATATATTTT
TRBJ1-5 14 TRBV29-1 many TRBD1 CSVGDSSEDQPQHF TGCAGCGTGGGGGACAGCAGCGAGGATCAGCCCCAGCATTTT
TRBJ1-6 14 TRBV6-6 many . CASRTGTHNSPLHF TGTGCCAGCAGGACCGGGACCCATAATTCACCCCTCCACTTT
TRBJ2-5 15 TRBV28 few . CASSSLARGQETQYF TGTGCCAGCAGTTCTCTTGCCCGGGGGCAAGAGACCCAGTACTTC
TRBJ2-1 15 TRBV10-3 few TRBD2 CAISGKAGDYNEQFF TGTGCCATCAGTGGGAAAGCGGGAGACTACAATGAGCAGTTCTTC
TRBJ1-2 14 TRBV29-1 many . CSVEDVQGYDGYTF TGCAGCGTTGAAGATGTACAGGGTTATGATGGCTACACCTTC
TRBJ2-1 14 TRBV2 many TRBD2 CASRRLAGLDEQFF TGTGCCAGCAGGAGACTAGCGGGATTGGATGAGCAGTTCTTC
TRBJ2-1 13 TRBV30 few TRBD2 CAWGTAGVREQFF TGTGCCTGGGGAACGGCGGGAGTAAGGGAGCAGTTCTTC
TRBJ1-4 15 TRBV4-3 few . CASSQDGQINEKLFF TGCGCCAGCAGCCAAGATGGCCAGATTAATGAAAAACTGTTTTTT
TRBJ2-4 16 TRBV11-3 medium-sized . CASSLLASVAKNIQYF TGTGCCAGCAGCCTTCTGGCCTCCGTAGCCAAAAACATTCAGTACTTC
TRBJ2-6 20 TRBV15 few TRBD1 CATSNLQGAQVGAGANVLTF TGTGCCACCAGCAATTTACAGGGGGCGCAGGTGGGCGCTGGGGCCAACGTCCTGACTTTC
TRBJ2-3 15 TRBV12-3/TRBV12-4 many . CASVTGNRVPDTQYF TGTGCCAGCGTAACTGGAAACAGGGTTCCAGATACGCAGTATTTT
TRBJ1-3 14 TRBV10-3 few . CAISEFASSGTIYF TGTGCCATCAGTGAGTTCGCCTCCAGCGGCACCATATATTTT
TRBJ1-2 14 TRBV18 few TRBD1 CASSPPGQGYGYTF TGTGCCAGCTCACCTCCGGGACAGGGTTATGGCTACACCTTC
TRBJ2-1 14 TRBV20-1 . TRBD2 CSANGGRDYNEQFF TGCAGTGCAAATGGGGGGAGGGATTACAATGAGCAGTTCTTC
TRBJ2-3 13 TRBV28 . . CASSPSDTDTQYF TGTGCCAGCAGTCCAAGCGACACAGATACGCAGTATTTT
TRBJ2-1 12 TRBV19 . TRBD1 CASSAGGFEQFF TGTGCCAGTAGCGCAGGGGGCTTTGAGCAGTTCTTC
TRBJ2-2 17 TRBV18 few TRBD1 CASSPPATGAFTGELFF TGTGCCAGCTCACCACCAGCGACAGGGGCTTTTACCGGGGAGCTGTTTTTT
TRBJ1-4 14 TRBV19 . . CASSILFQDRKLFF TGTGCCAGTAGTATTCTGTTCCAGGATCGAAAACTGTTTTTT
TRBJ1-6 13 TRBV7-9 many . CASSLTDNSPLHF TGTGCCAGCAGCTTAACGGATAATTCACCCCTCCACTTT
TRBJ2-6 16 TRBV28 few . CASGTRTLSGANVLTF TGTGCCAGCGGTACTCGGACACTCTCTGGGGCCAACGTCCTGACTTTC
TRBJ2-2 15 TRBV6-1 few TRBD1 CASSALTGGVGELFF TGTGCCAGCAGTGCCCTAACAGGGGGTGTCGGGGAGCTGTTTTTT
TRBJ1-4 16 TRBV5-1 many TRBD1 CASSPTGAMTNEKLFF TGCGCCAGCAGCCCTACAGGGGCGATGACTAATGAAAAACTGTTTTTT
TRBJ2-3 17 TRBV7-2 many TRBD2 CASSRTSGRSGTDTQYF TGTGCCAGCAGCAGAACTAGCGGGAGATCGGGCACAGATACGCAGTATTTT
TRBJ1-5 14 TRBV15 few . CATSRRRNNQPQHF TGTGCCACCAGCAGAAGAAGGAACAATCAGCCCCAGCATTTT
TRBJ2-5 15 TRBV7-2 . . CASSGGQHGQETQYF TGTGCCAGCAGCGGAGGACAGCACGGGCAAGAGACCCAGTACTTC